The clone carrying this T cell receptor (beta chain) came up once. The antigen is not known. TCRdb's table, derived via immunoSEQ multiplex PCR, lists solely in-frame clones and lacks some. The table has more than 1 million clones, approximately 78% seen once. The data belong to a study of shared clonotypes between healthy human individuals. The overall study: Each donor's CD8 memory used one plate, CD8 naive two, each CD4 subset three.

Germline lookup yields CDR1 SGHTA and CDR2 FQGNSA. The ends were cut back, 5 bases at V and 0 bases at J, with 8 bases in the middle. The CDR3 runs 14 residues. Recent vaccinations or acute infections were absent in the healthy HIV-negative adult donors. General study results and limits: Researchers found naive subsets generally carried larger estimated richness than memory subsets.

The chain is built from TRBV7-2 and TRBJ2-4; maybe TRBD1 (5 bases). The specimen was memory CD4+ T cells from PBMCs. Subset specified: CD45RA-negative fraction. This TCR was sampled from a young man in good health. Some clones in this sample may be carry-over from other donors' samples. As DNA, the CDR3 is TGTGCCAGCAGCCCAACAGGAGCCAAAAACATTCAGTACTTC. Its translation: CASSPTGAKNIQYF.